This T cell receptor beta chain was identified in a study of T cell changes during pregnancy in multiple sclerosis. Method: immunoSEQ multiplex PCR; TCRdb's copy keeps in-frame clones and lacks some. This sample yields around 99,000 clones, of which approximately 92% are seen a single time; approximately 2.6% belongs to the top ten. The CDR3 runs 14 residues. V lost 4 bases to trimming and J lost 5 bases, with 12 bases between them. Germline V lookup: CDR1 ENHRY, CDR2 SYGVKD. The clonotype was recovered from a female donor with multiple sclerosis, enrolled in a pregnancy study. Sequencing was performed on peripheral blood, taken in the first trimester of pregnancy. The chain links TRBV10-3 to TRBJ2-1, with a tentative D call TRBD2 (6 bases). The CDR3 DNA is TGTGCCATCAGTGGGACTAAGGAGAACAATGAGCAGTTCTTC. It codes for CAISGTKENNEQFF.